A selection of T cell receptor beta chains follows, all from one sample in a study of cytomegalovirus exposure and HLA in healthy donors. Profiling relied on immunoSEQ multiplex PCR, and the TCRdb table lists in-frame clones only, not all of them. The sample carries over 100,000 clones, about 80% recorded once. Sequencing was carried out using PBMCs. The source of these receptors is a woman between 45 and 65 years old in good health and CMV-seropositive. Each CDR3 is given with its conserved first and last residue. Fields, in order: V gene, clone size, CDR3 length, J gene, D gene, CDR3 protein, CDR3 DNA. The D gene is left open where the match is weak. Clone size is not always given. Where it is, it says once, few, many or a class for expanded clones.

v_call: TRBV5-1; clone_size: .; cdr3_length: 16; j_call: TRBJ2-3; d_call: TRBD2; cdr3_aa: CASSLTSGGRTDTQYF; cdr3_nt: TGCGCCAGCAGCCTGACTAGCGGGGGACGAACAGATACGCAGTATTTT
v_call: TRBV9; clone_size: .; cdr3_length: 17; j_call: TRBJ2-3; d_call: .; cdr3_aa: CASSLSGGRGGLDTQYF; cdr3_nt: TGTGCCAGCAGCCTATCAGGGGGCAGGGGGGGTTTAGATACGCAGTATTTT
v_call: TRBV9; clone_size: .; cdr3_length: 15; j_call: TRBJ1-4; d_call: .; cdr3_aa: CASSVGPGRGVELFF; cdr3_nt: TGTGCCAGCAGCGTAGGACCGGGGCGGGGAGTAGAACTGTTTTTT
v_call: TRBV6-6; clone_size: .; cdr3_length: 13; j_call: TRBJ1-5; d_call: .; cdr3_aa: CASARGRTQPQHF; cdr3_nt: TGTGCCAGCGCCAGGGGTAGGACTCAGCCCCAGCATTTT
v_call: TRBV19; clone_size: .; cdr3_length: 15; j_call: TRBJ2-1; d_call: TRBD1; cdr3_aa: CASSISGTAYNEQFF; cdr3_nt: TGTGCCAGTAGTATATCCGGGACAGCCTACAATGAGCAGTTCTTC
v_call: TRBV9; clone_size: .; cdr3_length: 13; j_call: TRBJ2-5; d_call: .; cdr3_aa: CASSVGLLETQYF; cdr3_nt: TGTGCCAGCAGCGTAGGGCTCCTGGAGACCCAGTACTTC
v_call: TRBV6-5; clone_size: .; cdr3_length: 13; j_call: TRBJ1-1; d_call: .; cdr3_aa: CASTSSRNTEAFF; cdr3_nt: TGTGCCAGCACCTCCTCCCGGAACACTGAAGCTTTCTTT
v_call: TRBV7-9; clone_size: .; cdr3_length: 16; j_call: TRBJ2-2; d_call: TRBD2; cdr3_aa: CASSLAREGPHGELFF; cdr3_nt: TGTGCCAGCAGCTTAGCGCGGGAGGGGCCCCACGGGGAGCTGTTTTTT
v_call: TRBV19; clone_size: .; cdr3_length: 15; j_call: TRBJ2-3; d_call: TRBD2; cdr3_aa: CASSIVSGSADTQYF; cdr3_nt: TGTGCCAGTAGTATAGTTAGCGGGAGTGCAGATACGCAGTATTTT
v_call: TRBV7-2; clone_size: once; cdr3_length: 13; j_call: TRBJ2-2; d_call: .; cdr3_aa: CASSLAGAWELFF; cdr3_nt: TGTGCCAGCAGCTTAGCGGGGGCCTGGGAGCTGTTTTTT
v_call: TRBV5-6; clone_size: few; cdr3_length: 16; j_call: TRBJ1-2; d_call: .; cdr3_aa: CASSSLKSTGLYGYTF; cdr3_nt: TGTGCCAGCAGCTCCCTTAAGTCGACGGGTCTCTATGGCTACACCTTC
v_call: TRBV15; clone_size: .; cdr3_length: 16; j_call: TRBJ2-3; d_call: TRBD1; cdr3_aa: CATMARTGASTDTQYF; cdr3_nt: TGTGCCACCATGGCGAGGACAGGGGCTTCCACAGATACGCAGTATTTT
v_call: TRBV25-1; clone_size: .; cdr3_length: 14; j_call: TRBJ2-7; d_call: .; cdr3_aa: CASSVGGGSGEQYF; cdr3_nt: TGTGCCAGCAGTGTTGGCGGGGGCTCGGGAGAGCAGTACTTC
v_call: TRBV2; clone_size: .; cdr3_length: 15; j_call: TRBJ1-5; d_call: .; cdr3_aa: CASNLNRDGRQPQHF; cdr3_nt: TGTGCCAGCAACCTAAACAGGGATGGTCGACAGCCCCAGCATTTT
v_call: TRBV7-3; clone_size: .; cdr3_length: 15; j_call: TRBJ2-5; d_call: TRBD2; cdr3_aa: CASAPSGGPLETQYF; cdr3_nt: TGTGCCAGCGCGCCTAGCGGCGGCCCCTTGGAGACCCAGTACTTC
v_call: TRBV7-6; clone_size: .; cdr3_length: 14; j_call: TRBJ2-5; d_call: .; cdr3_aa: CASSLAGGQETQYF; cdr3_nt: TGTGCCAGCAGCTTAGCGGGGGGACAAGAGACCCAGTACTTC
v_call: TRBV5-1; clone_size: few; cdr3_length: 15; j_call: TRBJ2-3; d_call: .; cdr3_aa: CASSLERPSTDTQYF; cdr3_nt: TGCGCCAGCAGCCTGGAGCGGCCTAGCACAGATACGCAGTATTTT
v_call: TRBV10-1; clone_size: .; cdr3_length: 13; j_call: TRBJ1-3; d_call: TRBD1; cdr3_aa: CASTGQGPGTIYF; cdr3_nt: TGCGCCAGCACCGGACAGGGCCCCGGAACCATATATTTT
v_call: TRBV7-3; clone_size: .; cdr3_length: 15; j_call: TRBJ2-1; d_call: TRBD2; cdr3_aa: CASSPSGRTYNEQFF; cdr3_nt: TGTGCCAGCAGTCCTAGCGGGAGGACATACAATGAGCAGTTCTTC
v_call: TRBV7-8; clone_size: .; cdr3_length: 17; j_call: TRBJ2-3; d_call: TRBD2; cdr3_aa: CASSLGPSGSVTDTQYF; cdr3_nt: TGTGCCAGCAGCTTAGGCCCTAGCGGGAGTGTTACAGATACGCAGTATTTT
v_call: TRBV27; clone_size: .; cdr3_length: 15; j_call: TRBJ2-5; d_call: .; cdr3_aa: CASSPLGSRQETQYF; cdr3_nt: TGTGCCAGCAGTCCCTTAGGGAGTCGGCAAGAGACCCAGTACTTC
v_call: TRBV5-4; clone_size: .; cdr3_length: 14; j_call: TRBJ1-1; d_call: TRBD1; cdr3_aa: CASSEQGLNTEAFF; cdr3_nt: TGTGCCAGCAGCGAACAGGGGCTGAACACTGAAGCTTTCTTT
v_call: TRBV11-3; clone_size: .; cdr3_length: 14; j_call: TRBJ2-3; d_call: TRBD2; cdr3_aa: CASSVGGNTDTQYF; cdr3_nt: TGTGCCAGCAGCGTCGGGGGGAATACAGATACGCAGTATTTT
v_call: TRBV5-1; clone_size: few; cdr3_length: 15; j_call: TRBJ2-2; d_call: TRBD1; cdr3_aa: CASKGQGANTGELFF; cdr3_nt: TGCGCCAGCAAGGGGCAGGGGGCGAACACCGGGGAGCTGTTTTTT
v_call: TRBV2; clone_size: .; cdr3_length: 14; j_call: TRBJ2-4; d_call: .; cdr3_aa: CASSGEGDKNSQYF; cdr3_nt: TGTGCCAGCAGTGGAGAGGGGGACAAAAACAGTCAGTACTTC